These 3 T cell receptor beta chains share one sample of origin, sequenced in a study of blood T cell repertoires in COVID-19. The table came from immunoSEQ multiplex PCR; TCRdb's copy has only in-frame clones and leaves some out. Of about 200,000 clones in the sample, 80% to 95% were seen once. Sequenced sample: peripheral blood. The receptors were sampled from a man aged 55-75 years with COVID-19, enrolled during active disease.

The chain joins TRBV7-2 to TRBJ2-7; D not resolved. The length of the CDR3 is 14 residues. Germline CDR1 is SGHTA and CDR2 is FQGNSA. The V end was cut by 4 bases, the J end by 5 bases, with 15 bases between. The DNA for the CDR3 is TGTGCCAGCAGCTCCCCTAACTACATGAACGAGCAGTACTTC. This codes for CASSSPNYMNEQYF.

The rearrangement uses TRBV29-1 and TRBJ1-1, with TRBD1 matching 9 bases. CDR1 is SQVTM, CDR2 ANQGSEA, per germline. The CDR3 has 14 amino acids. The CDR3 nucleotides are TGCAGTCATCAGACCGGGACAGGGATCACTGAAGCTTTCTTT. Its translation is CSHQTGTGITEAFF. The full variable domain, completed using reference TRBV29-1 and TRBJ1-1, is SAVISQKPSRDICQRGTSLTIQCQVDSQVTMMFWYRQQPGQSLTLIATANQGSEATYESGFVIDKFPISRPNLTFSTLTVSNMSPEDSSIYLCSHQTGTGITEAFFGQGTRLTVV.

This clone has only a few counts. The J gene is TRBJ1-4, the V gene TRBV3-1 (or the pseudogene TRBV3-2), with D possibly TRBD1 on 5 matching bases. The V gene lost 1 base and the J gene lost 8 bases, with 8 bases spanning the gap. There are 13 residues in the CDR3. The germline gives CDR1 LGHDT, CDR2 YNNKEL (reference sequence). The CDR3 loop is CASSQGQREKLFF. The CDR3 DNA follows: TGTGCCAGCAGCCAAGGACAGCGAGAAAAACTGTTTTTT.